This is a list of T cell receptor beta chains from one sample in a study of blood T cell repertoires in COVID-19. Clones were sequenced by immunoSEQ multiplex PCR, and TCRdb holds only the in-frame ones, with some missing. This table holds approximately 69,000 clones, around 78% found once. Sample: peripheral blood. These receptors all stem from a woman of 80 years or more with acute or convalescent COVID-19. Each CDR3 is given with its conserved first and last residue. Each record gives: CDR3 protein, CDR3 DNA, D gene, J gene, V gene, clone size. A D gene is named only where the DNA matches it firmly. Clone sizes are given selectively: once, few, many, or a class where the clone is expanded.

cdr3_aa: CASWTGILNYGYTF; cdr3_nt: TGTGCCAGCTGGACCGGGATACTTAACTATGGCTACACCTTC; d_call: NA; j_call: TRBJ1-2; v_call: TRBV28; clone_size: NA
cdr3_aa: CASSQDSLNYGYTF; cdr3_nt: TGTGCCAGCAGCCAAGATTCTCTCAACTATGGCTACACCTTC; d_call: NA; j_call: TRBJ1-2; v_call: TRBV3-1/TRBV3-2; clone_size: NA
cdr3_aa: CASSIDLANEQFF; cdr3_nt: TGTGCCAGTAGTATAGATTTGGCAAATGAGCAGTTCTTC; d_call: NA; j_call: TRBJ2-1; v_call: TRBV19; clone_size: NA
cdr3_aa: CASSPRRDWYGYTF; cdr3_nt: TGTGCCAGCAGCCCCCGAAGGGACTGGTATGGCTACACCTTC; d_call: NA; j_call: TRBJ1-2; v_call: TRBV3-1/TRBV3-2; clone_size: NA
cdr3_aa: CASSLDRVSGNTIYF; cdr3_nt: TGTGCCAGCAGCTTGGACAGGGTCTCTGGAAACACCATATATTTT; d_call: NA; j_call: TRBJ1-3; v_call: TRBV5-4; clone_size: NA
cdr3_aa: CASSLGLGQGRFNEKLFF; cdr3_nt: TGCGCCAGCAGCTTGGGGTTGGGACAGGGGAGATTTAATGAAAAACTGTTTTTT; d_call: TRBD1; j_call: TRBJ1-4; v_call: TRBV5-1; clone_size: once
cdr3_aa: CASSNTGQINTEAFF; cdr3_nt: TGCGCCAGCAGCAACACGGGACAGATCAACACTGAAGCTTTCTTT; d_call: TRBD1; j_call: TRBJ1-1; v_call: TRBV5-1; clone_size: NA
cdr3_aa: CASSPASGRDRSGTDTQYF; cdr3_nt: TGTGCCAGTAGTCCTGCTAGCGGCCGGGACAGGAGTGGCACAGATACGCAGTATTTT; d_call: NA; j_call: TRBJ2-3; v_call: TRBV19; clone_size: NA
cdr3_aa: CASSSLRIVAFF; cdr3_nt: TGTGCCAGCAGCTCCCTGAGGATCGTCGCTTTCTTT; d_call: NA; j_call: TRBJ1-1; v_call: TRBV7-2; clone_size: NA
cdr3_aa: CASSSPLRYNYGYTF; cdr3_nt: TGTGCCAGCAGTTCCCCCCTGAGATATAACTATGGCTACACCTTC; d_call: NA; j_call: TRBJ1-2; v_call: TRBV6-2/TRBV6-3; clone_size: NA
cdr3_aa: CASSLVGAAYEQYF; cdr3_nt: TGTGCCAGCAGCTTAGTGGGCGCCGCCTACGAGCAGTACTTC; d_call: NA; j_call: TRBJ2-7; v_call: TRBV7-2; clone_size: NA
cdr3_aa: CASSPGTGGGQPQHF; cdr3_nt: TGTGCCAGCAGCCCCGGGACAGGGGGCGGACAGCCCCAGCATTTT; d_call: TRBD1; j_call: TRBJ1-5; v_call: TRBV28; clone_size: NA
cdr3_aa: CAGGTGGSDTQYF; cdr3_nt: TGTGCCGGAGGGACAGGGGGATCAGATACGCAGTATTTT; d_call: TRBD1; j_call: TRBJ2-3; v_call: TRBV6-5; clone_size: few
cdr3_aa: CSVTDSSYEQYF; cdr3_nt: TGCAGCGTGACCGACAGCTCCTACGAGCAGTACTTC; d_call: NA; j_call: TRBJ2-7; v_call: TRBV29-1; clone_size: few
cdr3_aa: CAWARFGETQYF; cdr3_nt: TGTGCCTGGGCTCGGTTTGGAGAGACCCAGTACTTC; d_call: NA; j_call: TRBJ2-5; v_call: TRBV30; clone_size: NA
cdr3_aa: CASSAGTSGAHNEQFF; cdr3_nt: TGTGCCAGCAGCGCTGGGACTAGCGGGGCCCACAATGAGCAGTTCTTC; d_call: TRBD2; j_call: TRBJ2-1; v_call: TRBV11-3; clone_size: NA
cdr3_aa: CASSLRGTGSPPLHF; cdr3_nt: TGTGCCAGCAGCTTGAGGGGGACGGGATCGCCACCCCTCCACTTT; d_call: NA; j_call: TRBJ1-6; v_call: TRBV5-4; clone_size: NA
cdr3_aa: CASSNGFGYNEQFF; cdr3_nt: TGTGCCAGCAGCAACGGTTTCGGGTACAATGAGCAGTTCTTC; d_call: NA; j_call: TRBJ2-1; v_call: TRBV9; clone_size: few
cdr3_aa: CATSSLGTSQETQYF; cdr3_nt: TGTGCCACCAGCAGCCTTGGGACTTCCCAAGAGACCCAGTACTTC; d_call: NA; j_call: TRBJ2-5; v_call: TRBV15; clone_size: NA
cdr3_aa: CASSIDQGDGYTF; cdr3_nt: TGTGCCAGCTCCATAGACCAGGGTGATGGCTACACCTTC; d_call: NA; j_call: TRBJ1-2; v_call: TRBV18; clone_size: NA
cdr3_aa: CASSYQTGDLQISTDTQYF; cdr3_nt: TGCGCCAGCAGCTACCAAACAGGGGACCTTCAAATAAGCACAGATACGCAGTATTTT; d_call: TRBD1; j_call: TRBJ2-3; v_call: TRBV5-1; clone_size: NA
cdr3_aa: CASRGQGETFF; cdr3_nt: TGTGCCAGCAGGGGACAGGGAGAAACTTTCTTT; d_call: TRBD1; j_call: TRBJ1-1; v_call: TRBV2; clone_size: large
cdr3_aa: CASSIGSGGGEKLFF; cdr3_nt: TGTGCCAGTAGTATTGGCTCAGGGGGCGGTGAAAAACTGTTTTTT; d_call: TRBD1; j_call: TRBJ1-4; v_call: TRBV19; clone_size: NA
cdr3_aa: CASSIDRSVETQYF; cdr3_nt: TGTGCCAGTAGTATAGATCGGAGCGTTGAGACCCAGTACTTC; d_call: NA; j_call: TRBJ2-5; v_call: TRBV19; clone_size: once
cdr3_aa: CSGLKNTMNTEAFF; cdr3_nt: TGCAGCGGGCTTAAAAACACCATGAACACTGAAGCTTTCTTT; d_call: NA; j_call: TRBJ1-1; v_call: TRBV29-1; clone_size: NA
cdr3_aa: CASSLASLNTEAFF; cdr3_nt: TGCGCCAGCAGCTTGGCTTCGTTGAACACTGAAGCTTTCTTT; d_call: NA; j_call: TRBJ1-1; v_call: TRBV5-1; clone_size: NA
cdr3_aa: CASSELQGSYEQFF; cdr3_nt: TGTGCCAGCAGCGAACTACAGGGTTCCTATGAGCAGTTCTTC; d_call: NA; j_call: TRBJ2-1; v_call: TRBV9; clone_size: NA
cdr3_aa: CASSVGPGTANYGYTF; cdr3_nt: TGTGCCAGCAGCGTAGGCCCCGGGACAGCAAACTATGGCTACACCTTC; d_call: TRBD1; j_call: TRBJ1-2; v_call: TRBV9; clone_size: NA
cdr3_aa: CASSPGQGVVPEQFF; cdr3_nt: TGCGCCAGCAGCCCGGGACAGGGAGTTGTTCCTGAGCAGTTCTTC; d_call: TRBD1; j_call: TRBJ2-1; v_call: TRBV5-1; clone_size: NA
cdr3_aa: CASSTGRRSLGTDTQYF; cdr3_nt: TGTGCCAGTAGTACAGGGAGGAGGTCACTTGGCACAGATACGCAGTATTTT; d_call: NA; j_call: TRBJ2-3; v_call: TRBV19; clone_size: NA
cdr3_aa: CASSIRQGITDTQYF; cdr3_nt: TGTGCCAGCAGCATCCGACAGGGGATCACAGATACGCAGTATTTT; d_call: TRBD1; j_call: TRBJ2-3; v_call: TRBV7-9; clone_size: NA
cdr3_aa: CASSQEAGGPGYRYEQFF; cdr3_nt: TGTGCCAGCAGCCAAGAAGCGGGAGGGCCGGGATATAGGTATGAGCAGTTCTTC; d_call: TRBD2; j_call: TRBJ2-1; v_call: TRBV4-2; clone_size: NA
cdr3_aa: CASSPQGNYGYTF; cdr3_nt: TGTGCCAGCAGCCCACAGGGTAACTATGGCTACACCTTC; d_call: NA; j_call: TRBJ1-2; v_call: TRBV6-2/TRBV6-3; clone_size: NA
cdr3_aa: CASSWTDSNYGYTF; cdr3_nt: TGTGCCAGCAGTTGGACTGATTCTAACTATGGCTACACCTTC; d_call: NA; j_call: TRBJ1-2; v_call: TRBV6-5; clone_size: NA
cdr3_aa: CSVDIGGQGVEQYF; cdr3_nt: TGCAGCGTTGATATCGGCGGACAGGGGGTCGAGCAGTACTTC; d_call: TRBD1; j_call: TRBJ2-7; v_call: TRBV29-1; clone_size: NA
cdr3_aa: CASSFGVYTEAFF; cdr3_nt: TGTGCCAGCAGTTTCGGGGTGTACACTGAAGCTTTCTTT; d_call: NA; j_call: TRBJ1-1; v_call: TRBV27; clone_size: NA
cdr3_aa: CASSSKRRDSPYEQYF; cdr3_nt: TGTGCCAGCAGCTCCAAACGCCGGGACAGTCCCTACGAGCAGTACTTC; d_call: TRBD1; j_call: TRBJ2-7; v_call: TRBV13; clone_size: NA
cdr3_aa: CASREGTGNSNQPQHF; cdr3_nt: TGTGCCTCCCGAGAGGGGACAGGGAATAGCAATCAGCCCCAGCATTTT; d_call: TRBD1; j_call: TRBJ1-5; v_call: TRBV10-3; clone_size: NA
cdr3_aa: CASSEFSSYEQYF; cdr3_nt: TGCGCCAGCAGTGAGTTCAGCTCCTACGAGCAGTACTTC; d_call: NA; j_call: TRBJ2-7; v_call: TRBV10-1; clone_size: NA
cdr3_aa: CASSDSANTGELFF; cdr3_nt: TGCGCCAGCAGCGACTCAGCGAACACCGGGGAGCTGTTTTTT; d_call: NA; j_call: TRBJ2-2; v_call: TRBV5-1; clone_size: NA
cdr3_aa: CASSLIKNGELFF; cdr3_nt: TGTGCCAGCAGCCTAATCAAAAACGGGGAGCTGTTTTTT; d_call: NA; j_call: TRBJ2-2; v_call: TRBV25-1; clone_size: NA